This TCR beta chain stems from a study of response to subunit inactivated influenza vaccine. CDR1 MNHEY and CDR2 SVGAGI come from the germline V gene. The CDR3 runs to 15 residues. Trimming took 2 bases from V and 6 from J; bases not matched to a gene: 6. TCRdb re-called the RT-PCR reads with MiXCR, one entry per CDR3 protein. The sample lists 650,000 to 850,000 distinct CDR3 sequences, roughly 13% occurring once. Study-wide results and limits: Only a handful of new T cells, the authors suggested, are recruited with each seasonal influenza vaccination.

Comment on this clonotype: Its specificity is not known.

V usage is TRBV6-5 and J usage is TRBJ2-1; 8 nucleotides align to TRBD2. Material: PBMCs from blood, obtained 14 to 15 days before vaccination. The TCR sequence derives from a man aged 50 to 60 who received an inactivated influenza vaccine. The CDR3 DNA is TGTGCCAGCAGTTACAACGGGAGGGCCGTCAATGAGCAGTTCTTC. This codes for CASSYNGRAVNEQFF.